Listed here are 21 T cell receptor beta chains from one sample, sequenced in a study of response to subunit inactivated influenza vaccine. TCRdb re-derived calls from the RT-PCR reads in MiXCR, one entry per CDR3 protein. The sample lists 170,000 or so distinct CDR3 sequences, around a tenth occurring once. The sequencing used CD8+ T cells sorted from PBMCs, collected roughly 24 months after vaccination. The receptor source for this set is a man aged 45-69 years who received an inactivated influenza vaccine.

The V call is TRBV20-1, the J call TRBJ1-5; 9 nucleotides line up with TRBD1. Germline-derived CDR1 and CDR2 are DFQATT and SNEGSKA (reference sequence). The V segment lost 6 bases and the J segment 1 base; nucleotides outside the gene matches: 7. The CDR3 is made up of 15 amino acids. The CDR3 sequence is CSALDRGWSNQPQHF. The CDR3, as DNA: TGCAGTGCCTTGGACAGGGGTTGGAGCAATCAGCCCCAGCATTTT.

V usage is TRBV11-2 and J usage is TRBJ2-7; 7 bases fit TRBD2. The length of the CDR3 is 13 residues. CDR1 is SGHAT and CDR2 is FQNNGV in the germline V gene. With 5 bases clipped from V and 6 bases from J, the junction kept 7 bases outside the gene matches. The CDR3 here is CASSPGLGGEQYF. The CDR3 DNA reads TGTGCCAGCAGCCCCGGACTAGGAGGCGAGCAGTACTTC.

The gene calls are TRBV7-6 and TRBJ2-5; maybe TRBD1 (6 bases). The length of the CDR3 is 16 residues. Germline lookup yields CDR1 SGHVS and CDR2 FNYEAQ. Trimming shortened V by 5 bases and J by 4 bases, and 20 bases separated the two germline ends. This chain's CDR3 is CASSLRARQEPETQYF. The CDR3, as DNA: TGTGCCAGCAGCCTCAGAGCAAGACAGGAACCAGAGACCCAGTACTTC.

The chain uses TRBV4-3 and TRBJ2-7; D ambiguous. V dropped 0 bases and J dropped 3 bases, with 12 bases sitting between them. Looked up from germline, CDR1 is LGHNA and CDR2 is YSLEER. The CDR3 is 15 amino acids. In DNA, the CDR3 is TGCGCCAGCAGCCAAGATATTGCGGAGATCTACGAGCAGTACTTC. Residues: CASSQDIAEIYEQYF.

This clonotype was seen only a few times. The chain is built from TRBV29-1 and TRBJ2-2; 9 positions agree with TRBD2. CDR1 is SQVTM, CDR2 ANQGSEA, per germline. The V segment lost 5 bases and the J segment 7 bases; nucleotides outside the gene matches: 8. The CDR3 contains 14 residues. The CDR3 here is CSVWGAGGGGELFF. The CDR3 coding sequence is TGCAGCGTTTGGGGAGCGGGAGGCGGCGGGGAGCTGTTTTTT.

V gene TRBV29-1 combines with J gene TRBJ1-5; 11 nucleotides match TRBD1. The CDR3 is made up of 15 amino acids. Germline CDR1 SQVTM, CDR2 ANQGSEA. J gave up 4 bases and V 1 base, and 3 bases lay outside the gene matches. The CDR3 loop is CSVEGTGGYNQPQHF. The CDR3 DNA sequence: TGCAGCGTTGAAGGGACAGGGGGCTATAATCAGCCCCAGCATTTT.

This clonotype was seen more than once but under ten times. CDR3 DNA: TGTGCCAGCAGCCCCCTGGGGGGGGTTAACTCCTACGAGCAGTACTTC. This encodes CASSPLGGVNSYEQYF. The V call is TRBV5-6, the J call TRBJ2-7; 7 positions agree with TRBD2. Germline CDR1 is SGHDT and CDR2 is YYEEEE. The V segment lost 4 bases and the J segment 0 bases; nucleotides outside the gene matches: 10. This CDR3 contains 16 residues.

The sample holds a few counts of this clonotype. The chain employs TRBV7-9 and TRBJ1-1, with D hard to call. CDR1 and CDR2 from the germline V gene are SEHNR and FQNEAQ (reference sequence). The CDR3 sequence is 14 residues long. V lost 6 bases to trimming and J lost 7 bases, with 18 bases between them. CDR3 nucleotides: TGTGCCAGCAGATCAGTCTCGACGGATCTTGAAGCTTTCTTT. Its translation is CASRSVSTDLEAFF.

V gene TRBV11-2 combines with J gene TRBJ1-5; D is possibly TRBD1 (6 bases). From germline, CDR1 is SGHAT and CDR2 FQNNGV. The germline V and J ends were trimmed by 5 bases and 1 base, with 12 bases remaining between them. CDR3 length equals 15 residues. In nucleotides, the CDR3 is TGTGCCAGCAGCCAGGGACACAGCAGCAATCAGCCCCAGCATTTT. Amino acid sequence: CASSQGHSSNQPQHF.

This clonotype was seen many times. The chain combines TRBV5-1 with TRBJ2-2, with TRBD1 identical over 8 bases. From germline, CDR1 is SGHRS and CDR2 YFSETQ. The CDR3 spans 15 residues. After removal of 0 bases from V and 4 bases from J, the junction contained 2 bases not matched to a gene. The CDR3 loop reads CASSLGQGFTGELFF. CDR3 in DNA: TGCGCCAGCAGCTTGGGACAGGGGTTCACCGGGGAGCTGTTTTTT.

The rearrangement uses TRBV7-9 and TRBJ2-5; D ambiguous. V lost 5 bases and J lost 5, with 6 bases in between. From germline, CDR1 is SEHNR and CDR2 FQNEAQ (reference sequence). The CDR3 is 11 residues long. The CDR3 is CASSVVETQYF. CDR3 in DNA: TGTGCCAGCAGCGTAGTTGAGACCCAGTACTTC.

This clonotype was detected a few times. This rearrangement joins TRBV5-5 to TRBJ2-1, with TRBD2 matching 10 bases. Germline assignment: CDR1 SGHKS and CDR2 YYEKEE (reference sequence). This CDR3 spans 16 amino acids. V trimming: 3 bases; J trimming: 5 bases; junction bases outside the gene matches: 8. The CDR3 DNA sequence: TGTGCCAGCAGCTCCCAAGCGGGGGGGCTGCACAATGAGCAGTTCTTC. Translated: CASSSQAGGLHNEQFF.

This clonotype was counted only a few times. This chain links TRBV6-1 with TRBJ2-2; possibly TRBD1 or TRBD2 for D (6 bases each). V dropped 7 bases and J dropped 3 bases, with 15 bases sitting between them. The germline V gene encodes CDR1 MNHNS and CDR2 SASEGT. The CDR3 consists of 15 residues. CDR3 amino acids: CASNSGGGDTGELFF. The CDR3 DNA reads TGTGCCAGCAACTCCGGGGGCGGGGACACCGGGGAGCTGTTTTTT.

The V and J genes are TRBV4-2 and TRBJ2-1, with D hard to call. Trimming shortened V by 0 bases and J by 0 bases, and 15 bases separated the two germline ends. The CDR3 runs to 18 residues. Germline V CDR1 and CDR2: LGHNA, YNFKEQ. The chain's CDR3 is CASSQDVSFPSSYNEQFF. The CDR3 region has the DNA TGTGCCAGCAGCCAAGATGTCAGCTTCCCGAGCTCCTACAATGAGCAGTTCTTC.

This clonotype appeared a few times. This rearrangement joins TRBV27 to TRBJ2-7; 12 nucleotides agree with TRBD1. Germline assignment: CDR1 MNHEY and CDR2 SMNVEV (reference sequence). The junction had 10 bases not matched to a gene; V was cut back by 7 bases and J by 6 bases. The CDR3 is made up of 15 amino acids. The CDR3 sequence: CASTTYGTGGIEQYF. The CDR3 nucleotides read TGTGCCAGCACCACTTACGGGACAGGGGGCATCGAGCAGTACTTC.

This clonotype was detected many times. This chain uses TRBV12-3 or TRBV12-4 with TRBJ2-2; 9 bases agree with TRBD1. The CDR3 consists of 17 residues. Trimming at V came to 5 bases and at J to 5 bases, leaving 12 bases not matched to a gene. CDR3 coding DNA: TGTGCCAGCAGTCTGAGACCGGGACAGGGAAATACCGGGGAGCTGTTTTTT. Translating gives CASSLRPGQGNTGELFF.

This chain joins TRBV12-3 or TRBV12-4 and TRBJ2-5; no clear D. The CDR3 totals 14 residues. Trimming took off 2 bases at V and 1 base at J, with 8 bases between the two ends. The CDR3 DNA is TGTGCCAGCAGTTTATTCCGGGCCCAAGAGACCCAGTACTTC. Translating gives CASSLFRAQETQYF.

V and J are TRBV13 and TRBJ2-7, with TRBD1 matching over 8 bases. Germline V lookup: CDR1 PRHDT, CDR2 FYEKMQ (reference sequence). This CDR3 has 14 residues. DNA of the CDR3: TGTGCTCGCAGTCCGGCGGACAGGGTGGACGAGCAGTACTTC. It translates to CARSPADRVDEQYF. The full variable domain, with the rest looked up from reference TRBV13 and TRBJ2-7, is AAGVIQSPRHLIKEKRETATLKCYPIPRHDTVYWYQQGPGQDPQFLISFYEKMQSDKGSIPDRFSAQQFSDYHSELNMSSLELGDSALYFCARSPADRVDEQYFGPGTRLTVT.

The table lists this clonotype with many counts. The CDR3 sequence is CASSQVSGREDTEAFF. DNA for the CDR3: TGCGCCAGCAGCCAAGTCTCCGGCAGGGAAGACACTGAAGCTTTCTTT. The chain joins TRBV4-3 to TRBJ1-1, with a possible D match to TRBD1 (5 bases). The length of the CDR3 is 16 residues. V shed 1 base and J shed 3 bases, with 15 bases lying between them. In germline, CDR1 is LGHNA, CDR2 YSLEER.

This clonotype has only a few counts. V gene TRBV7-3 combines with J gene TRBJ2-2, with D unclear. Germline V gene data show CDR1 as SGHTA and CDR2 as FQGTGA. The germline V and J ends were trimmed by 5 bases and 3 bases, with 7 bases remaining between them. This CDR3 comprises 13 residues. The CDR3 is CASSPQDTGELFF. In nucleotides, the CDR3 is TGTGCCAGCAGCCCCCAGGACACCGGGGAGCTGTTTTTT.

This clonotype was picked up a small number of times. This chain joins TRBV7-9 and TRBJ1-2, with D perhaps TRBD1 (5 bases). Germline V gene sequence: CDR1 SEHNR, CDR2 FQNEAQ (reference sequence). The CDR3 runs 16 residues. The V end lost 3 bases, the J end lost 5 bases, and 19 bases lay between the germline ends. This chain's CDR3 is CASSFTGWDGPYGYTF. Here the CDR3 DNA reads TGTGCCAGCAGCTTTACCGGTTGGGACGGACCTTATGGCTACACCTTC.